Each of the 27 T cell receptor beta chains below was sequenced from the same sample in a study of blood T cell repertoires in COVID-19. Sequenced by immunoSEQ multiplex PCR; TCRdb stores in-frame clones only, minus some. The table lists 40,000 to 45,000 clones, roughly 90% of them singletons. Sequenced sample: peripheral blood. Every receptor here comes from a human donor in a cohort sampled during active COVID-19.

The V and J genes are TRBV7-3 and TRBJ2-4, with a possible D match to TRBD2 (5 bases). The CDR3 loop spans 12 amino acids. Germline CDR1 reads SGHTA; CDR2 reads FQGTGA. The ends were cut back, 3 bases at V and 9 bases at J, with 9 bases in the middle. The CDR3 coding sequence is TGTGCCAGCAGCTTGGAGGATGGCATTCAGTACTTC. Translated, it gives CASSLEDGIQYF.

The chain uses TRBV9 and TRBJ2-5, with 9 bases matching TRBD2. CDR3 size: 17 residues. J lost 4 bases, V lost 2 bases, and 12 bases had no gene match. Germline CDR1 SGDLS, CDR2 YYNGEE. In DNA, the CDR3 is TGTGCCAGCAGCGTTTATCCTACGGGACTAGCAGGAGAGACCCAGTACTTC. Protein sequence: CASSVYPTGLAGETQYF.

This clone was observed once. This chain links TRBV2 with TRBJ1-1; D possibly corresponds to TRBD1 (5 bases). The CDR3 loop spans 12 amino acids. V dropped 6 bases and J dropped 7 bases, with 12 bases sitting between them. Per germline, CDR1 SNHLY and CDR2 FYNNEI. CDR3 loop: CASRRGGDEAFF. The DNA of the CDR3 is TGTGCCAGCAGGCGGGGGGGAGATGAAGCTTTCTTT.

This chain connects TRBV4-2 to TRBJ1-5, with 9 bases lining up with TRBD1. With 1 base clipped from V and 2 bases from J, the junction kept 0 bases outside the gene matches. CDR1 LGHNA and CDR2 YNFKEQ come from the germline V gene. This CDR3 contains 15 residues. CDR3 region: CASSQGQGGNQPQHF. CDR3 in DNA: TGTGCCAGCAGCCAAGGACAGGGGGGCAATCAGCCCCAGCATTTT.

The chain has TRBV23-1 and TRBJ1-6; unclear D gene. TRBV23-1 falls under the ORF class, with uncertain function. The CDR3 has 19 amino acids. V was pared by 0 bases and J by 8 bases, with 23 bases between. Here the CDR3 reads CASSQSNKRAGGLYSPLHF. The CDR3 DNA sequence: TGCGCCAGCAGTCAATCGAATAAGAGAGCGGGTGGGCTTTATTCACCCCTCCACTTT.

The chain employs TRBV2 and TRBJ2-1; no clear D gene. Germline V gene sequence: CDR1 SNHLY, CDR2 FYNNEI. Trimming took off 2 bases at V and 0 bases at J, with 8 bases between the two ends. CDR3 size: 15 residues. This chain's CDR3 is CASSELANSYNEQFF. CDR3 DNA: TGTGCCAGCAGTGAACTGGCAAACTCCTACAATGAGCAGTTCTTC.

This clone was detected once. The chain carries TRBV20-1 and TRBJ2-1; TRBD2 matches at 10 bases. Germline V CDR1 and CDR2: DFQATT, SNEGSKA (reference sequence). CDR3 length: 14 residues. V shed 3 bases and J 9 bases; nucleotides not matched to a gene: 8. In nucleotides, the CDR3 is TGCAGTGCTAGTATCCTAGCGGGAGCCACTGAGCAGTTCTTC. This gives the protein CSASILAGATEQFF.

V and J are TRBV2 and TRBJ2-2; TRBD2 matches at 14 bases. CDR3 length equals 15 residues. V was clipped by 6 bases and J by 7 bases; unmatched bases: 4. CDR1 and CDR2 from the germline V gene are SNHLY and FYNNEI. CDR3 DNA: TGTGCCAGCAGGGGGACTAGCGGGAGCATCGGGGAGCTGTTTTTT. Amino acids: CASRGTSGSIGELFF.

This clone was picked up one time. J is TRBJ1-2 and V is TRBV4-2, with a possible D match to TRBD1 (5 bases). The germline gives CDR1 LGHNA, CDR2 YNFKEQ. V was trimmed by 0 bases and J by 7 bases, leaving 9 bases between them. The CDR3 loop spans 13 amino acids. CDR3 region: CASSQDRDAGYTF. CDR3 nucleotides: TGTGCCAGCAGCCAAGACAGGGATGCTGGCTACACCTTC.

V usage is TRBV28 and J usage is TRBJ2-7; TRBD2 might be the D (6 bases). Trimming removed 10 bases at V and 5 bases at J, with 12 bases between. Germline V gene data show CDR1 as MDHEN and CDR2 as SYDVKM. The CDR3 spans 11 residues. The CDR3 reads CATRRGHEQYF. Here the CDR3 DNA reads TGTGCCACGCGGAGGGGTCACGAGCAGTACTTC.

The chain carries TRBV4-3 and TRBJ2-2, with a tentative D call TRBD1 (6 bases). Germline V gives CDR1 LGHNA, CDR2 YSLEER. There are 16 residues in the CDR3. Trimming shortened V by 0 bases and J by 0 bases, and 8 bases separated the two germline ends. CDR3 residues: CASSQDGGPNTGELFF. CDR3 DNA sequence: TGCGCCAGCAGCCAAGATGGGGGCCCGAACACCGGGGAGCTGTTTTTT.

The chain couples TRBV7-9 to TRBJ2-7; TRBD2 matches 9 bases. The V segment lost 5 bases and the J segment 0 bases; nucleotides outside the gene matches: 8. CDR1 is SEHNR and CDR2 is FQNEAQ in the germline V gene (reference sequence). The CDR3 runs 16 residues. For the CDR3, the DNA is TGTGCCAGCAGCCGGGCGGGGGGGCCCCACTCCTACGAGCAGTACTTC. This gives the protein CASSRAGGPHSYEQYF.

The chain joins TRBV4-1 to TRBJ2-7; 14 bases map to TRBD2. With V trimmed by 2 bases and J by 2 bases, 8 bases remained unmatched. The CDR3 is made up of 18 amino acids. CDR1 and CDR2 (germline): MGHRA, YSYEKL. The CDR3 nucleotides are TGCGCCAGCAGCCAACGACCCGGGACTAGCGGGGGACCCTACGAGCAGTACTTC. This gives the protein CASSQRPGTSGGPYEQYF.

The V and J genes are TRBV28 and TRBJ1-5, with D perhaps matching TRBD1 (5 bases). Per the germline V gene, CDR1 is MDHEN and CDR2 is SYDVKM. V lost 5 bases and J 5 bases, leaving 7 bases between the germline ends. The CDR3 runs 12 residues. The CDR3 reads CASSGQHQPQHF. Written as DNA, the CDR3 is TGTGCCAGCAGTGGACAACATCAGCCCCAGCATTTT.

J is TRBJ2-1 and V is TRBV5-4, with a weak D call TRBD1 (6 bases). The CDR3 covers 15 residues. CDR1 and CDR2 from the germline V gene are SGHNT and YYREEE (reference sequence). V was cut by 3 bases and J by 5 bases, with 15 bases left in between. CDR3 in DNA: TGTGCCAGCAGCTCCGGGACAAGACAAAACAATGAGCAGTTCTTC. Translation: CASSSGTRQNNEQFF.

This clone turned up a few times. The chain carries TRBV6-5 and TRBJ2-2, with D possibly being TRBD2 (6 bases). The CDR3 totals 14 residues. The V and J ends lost 6 bases and 5 bases respectively, with 13 bases between them. Per germline, CDR1 MNHEY and CDR2 SVGAGI. The DNA of the CDR3 is TGTGCCAGCAGCCATACGGGGGAAACCGGGGAGCTGTTTTTT. The encoded protein is CASSHTGETGELFF.

The chain carries TRBV12-5 and TRBJ2-1, with 10 bases that match TRBD1. This CDR3 contains 14 residues. Germline loops: CDR1 LGHNT, CDR2 FRNRAP. V lost 5 bases, J lost 4 bases, and 2 bases stayed unmatched. CDR3 region: CASGPGQGYNEQFF. The CDR3 DNA follows: TGTGCTAGTGGTCCGGGACAGGGGTACAATGAGCAGTTCTTC. The whole variable domain, remainder taken from reference TRBV12-5 and TRBJ2-1, is DARVTQTPRHKVTEMGQEVTMRCQPILGHNTVFWYRQTMMQGLELLAYFRNRAPLDDSGMPKDRFSAEMPDATLATLKIQPSEPRDSAVYFCASGPGQGYNEQFFGPGTRLTVL.

The rearrangement joins TRBV19 to TRBJ2-6; 8 positions agree with TRBD1. Looked up from germline, CDR1 is LNHDA and CDR2 is SQIVND (reference sequence). The CDR3 totals 17 residues. J gave up 0 bases and V 5 bases, and 6 bases lay outside the gene matches. CDR3 region: CASSRQDRVSGANVLTF. The CDR3, as DNA: TGTGCCAGTAGTCGCCAGGACAGGGTCTCTGGGGCCAACGTCCTGACTTTC.

CDR3: CAWTSGTDTGELFF. The CDR3 nucleotides read TGTGCCTGGACTAGCGGGACCGACACCGGGGAGCTGTTTTTT. This chain joins TRBV30 and TRBJ2-2; 9 bases match TRBD2. Germline V CDR1 and CDR2: GTSNPN, SVGIG (reference sequence). The J segment lost 3 bases and the V segment lost 4 bases, leaving 3 bases of the junction unmatched. The CDR3 consists of 14 residues.

This clone was recorded once. V gene TRBV2 combines with J gene TRBJ1-1, with a tentative D call TRBD1 (5 bases). The CDR3 spans 15 residues. Looked up from germline, CDR1 is SNHLY and CDR2 is FYNNEI. The V end lost 3 bases, the J end lost 4 bases, and 15 bases lay between the germline ends. CDR3 in amino acids: CASSDQGFTSTEAFF. For the CDR3, the DNA is TGTGCCAGCAGTGATCAGGGATTCACGAGCACTGAAGCTTTCTTT. The whole variable domain, filled in from reference TRBV2 and TRBJ1-1, reads EPEVTQTPSHQVTQMGQEVILRCVPISNHLYFYWYRQILGQKVEFLVSFYNNEISEKSEIFDDQFSVERPDGSNFTLKIRSTKLEDSAMYFCASSDQGFTSTEAFFGQGTRLTVV.

This clone was detected only a few times. The rearrangement uses TRBV28 and TRBJ1-5; D is ambiguous. CDR1 is MDHEN, CDR2 SYDVKM, per germline. With 2 bases removed from V and 0 bases from J, the gap between germline ends came to 11 bases. The CDR3 has 16 residues. The CDR3 loop is CASSLISLNSNQPQHF. DNA for the CDR3: TGTGCCAGCAGTTTAATTTCACTTAATAGCAATCAGCCCCAGCATTTT.

The chain is built from TRBV6-5 and TRBJ2-5; D possibly corresponds to TRBD1 (6 bases). Between the trimmed V and J ends, which lost 6 bases and 2 bases, there was a span of 13 bases. Per germline, CDR1 MNHEY and CDR2 SVGAGI. The CDR3 is made up of 14 amino acids. The DNA of the CDR3 is TGTGCCAGCAGACTCGGACAGATACAAGAGACCCAGTACTTC. Amino acid sequence: CASRLGQIQETQYF.

The rearrangement uses TRBV6-1 and TRBJ1-1, with D perhaps TRBD1 (5 bases). Germline lookup yields CDR1 MNHNS and CDR2 SASEGT. The CDR3 totals 14 residues. The V and J ends lost 1 base and 5 bases respectively, with 11 bases between them. The CDR3 is CASSEGTGGTEAFF. The CDR3 DNA reads as TGTGCCAGCAGTGAAGGTACTGGGGGGACTGAAGCTTTCTTT.

V gene TRBV6-6 combines with J gene TRBJ1-6, with D maybe TRBD1 (6 bases). The V gene lost 5 bases and the J gene lost 0 bases, with 14 bases spanning the gap. The CDR3 loop spans 17 amino acids. Germline V gene lookup returns CDR1 MNHNY and CDR2 SVGAGI (reference sequence). CDR3 nucleotides: TGTGCCAGCAGTCACAGGGCTTCTAGCTCCTATAATTCACCCCTCCACTTT. The encoded protein is CASSHRASSSYNSPLHF.

This clone was seen a handful of times. The chain joins TRBV27 to TRBJ2-7, with TRBD2 identical over 11 bases. Germline CDR1 MNHEY, CDR2 SMNVEV (reference sequence). The CDR3 has 14 residues. The J segment lost 9 bases and the V segment lost 5 bases, leaving 9 bases of the junction unmatched. CDR3 loop: CASSLTGTSGWQYF. In DNA form, the CDR3 reads TGTGCCAGCAGTCTGACCGGGACTAGCGGTTGGCAGTACTTC.

The chain is built from TRBV5-1 and TRBJ2-5; 9 nucleotides line up with TRBD1. The CDR3 spans 14 residues. With 4 bases clipped from V and 4 bases from J, the junction kept 5 bases outside the gene matches. Germline lookup yields CDR1 SGHRS and CDR2 YFSETQ. DNA for the CDR3: TGCGCCAGCAGCAGAAGGACAGGGGTAGAGACCCAGTACTTC. As protein: CASSRRTGVETQYF. Complete variable domain (other parts from reference TRBV5-1 and TRBJ2-5): KAGVTQTPRYLIKTRGQQVTLSCSPISGHRSVSWYQQTPGQGLQFLFEYFSETQRNKGNFPGRFSGRQFSNSRSEMNVSTLELGDSALYLCASSRRTGVETQYFGPGTRLLVL.

This chain links TRBV4-2 with TRBJ2-2; 8 bases agree with TRBD1. This CDR3 region has 15 residues. Germline V gene data show CDR1 as LGHNA and CDR2 as YNFKEQ. The J segment lost 6 bases and the V segment lost 3 bases, leaving 6 bases of the junction unmatched. CDR3 protein: CASSQYAGGAGELFF. The CDR3 bases are TGTGCCAGCAGCCAGTACGCAGGGGGCGCCGGGGAGCTGTTTTTT.